Listed below are T cell receptor beta chains from one sample, sequenced in a study of blood T cell repertoires in COVID-19. TCRdb's copy holds only in-frame clones and misses some; the assay was immunoSEQ multiplex PCR. In the table there are tens of thousands of clones, more than 75% of which are singletons. The sequenced sample was peripheral blood. The receptors here all came from a man between 65 and 85 years old with acute or convalescent COVID-19. The CDR3 runs from the conserved cysteine through the conserved F or W. The D gene is left open where the match is weak. Clone size is shown for a subset of rows, as once, few, many or a class of expanded clone.

>.|TRBJ2-1|TRBD1|TRBV28
CASSNRGAGYNEQFF
TGTGCCAGCAGTAACAGGGGAGCCGGTTACAATGAGCAGTTCTTC
>.|TRBJ2-3|.|TRBV30
CAWSLGGQVERDTQYF
TGTGCCTGGAGTTTGGGAGGACAGGTCGAACGAGATACGCAGTATTTT
>.|TRBJ1-5|TRBD1|TRBV19
CASSKGFGQGDYQPQHF
TGTGCCAGTAGTAAGGGTTTCGGACAGGGGGACTATCAGCCCCAGCATTTT
>once|TRBJ1-2|TRBD1|TRBV28
CASSLGTGGDSNYGYTF
TGTGCCAGCAGTTTAGGGACAGGGGGTGATTCTAACTATGGCTACACCTTC
>.|TRBJ1-2|.|TRBV12-3/TRBV12-4
CASGLTGSYGYTF
TGTGCCAGCGGACTTACAGGGTCCTATGGCTACACCTTC
>.|TRBJ1-5|TRBD1|TRBV3-1/TRBV3-2
CASSRTGGGQPQHF
TGTGCCAGCAGCCGTACAGGGGGCGGTCAGCCCCAGCATTTT
>few|TRBJ2-3|TRBD1|TRBV23-1
CASRQGASTDTQYF
TGCGCCAGCAGACAGGGGGCTAGCACAGATACGCAGTATTTT
>once|TRBJ1-1|.|TRBV18
CASSQGLDTEAFF
TGTGCCAGCTCACAGGGGTTGGACACTGAAGCTTTCTTT
>.|TRBJ1-1|.|TRBV24-1
CATSPEGDSPEAFF
TGTGCCACCTCCCCCGAGGGGGATAGCCCGGAAGCTTTCTTT
>.|TRBJ1-1|TRBD1|TRBV9
CASSASGQENTEAFF
TGTGCCAGCAGCGCGAGCGGACAGGAGAACACTGAAGCTTTCTTT
>.|TRBJ2-2|.|TRBV7-3
CASSFEAGHLNTGELFF
TGTGCCAGCAGCTTCGAAGCGGGACACCTAAACACCGGGGAGCTGTTTTTT
>.|TRBJ2-5|.|TRBV12-5
CASGFGGQETQYF
TGTGCTAGTGGTTTTGGCGGCCAAGAGACCCAGTACTTC
>.|TRBJ1-5|TRBD1|TRBV4-1
CASRGQGEGQPQHF
TGCGCCAGCCGCGGGCAGGGGGAAGGCCAGCCCCAGCATTTT
>few|TRBJ1-4|.|TRBV6-5
CASSYEQSEKLFF
TGTGCCAGCAGTTACGAACAGAGTGAAAAACTGTTTTTT
>.|TRBJ2-6|.|TRBV5-1
CASSLGGSSGANVLTF
TGCGCCAGCAGCTTGGGCGGATCCTCTGGGGCCAACGTCCTGACTTTC
>.|TRBJ2-2|.|TRBV21-1
CASSRGGVDGGELFF
TGTGCCAGCAGCAGAGGAGGGGTGGACGGCGGGGAGCTGTTTTTT